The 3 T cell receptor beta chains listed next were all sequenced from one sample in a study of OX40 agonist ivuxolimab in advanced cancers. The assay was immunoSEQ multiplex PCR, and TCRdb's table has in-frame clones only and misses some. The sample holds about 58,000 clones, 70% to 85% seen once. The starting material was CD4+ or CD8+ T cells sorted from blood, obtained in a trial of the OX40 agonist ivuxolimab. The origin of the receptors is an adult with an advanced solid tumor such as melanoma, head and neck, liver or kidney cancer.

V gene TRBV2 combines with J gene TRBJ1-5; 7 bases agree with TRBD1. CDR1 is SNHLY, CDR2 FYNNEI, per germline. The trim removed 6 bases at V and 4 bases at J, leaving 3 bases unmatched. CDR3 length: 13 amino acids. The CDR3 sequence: CASSEQGNQPQHF. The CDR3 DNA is TGTGCCAGCAGCGAACAGGGGAATCAGCCCCAGCATTTT.

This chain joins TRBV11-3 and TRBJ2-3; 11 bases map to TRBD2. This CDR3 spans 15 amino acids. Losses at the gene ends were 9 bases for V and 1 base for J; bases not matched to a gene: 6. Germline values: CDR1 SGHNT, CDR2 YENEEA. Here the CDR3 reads CASRLAGSGTDTQYF. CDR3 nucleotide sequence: TGTGCCAGTAGACTAGCGGGGTCGGGCACAGATACGCAGTATTTT.

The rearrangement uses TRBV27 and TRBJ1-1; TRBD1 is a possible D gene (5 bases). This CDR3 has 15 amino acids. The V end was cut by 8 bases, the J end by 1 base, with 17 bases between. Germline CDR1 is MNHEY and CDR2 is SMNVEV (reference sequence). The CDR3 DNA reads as TGTGCCAGCTTACCAATGGGCAGGGCGAACACTGAAGCTTTCTTT. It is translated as CASLPMGRANTEAFF.